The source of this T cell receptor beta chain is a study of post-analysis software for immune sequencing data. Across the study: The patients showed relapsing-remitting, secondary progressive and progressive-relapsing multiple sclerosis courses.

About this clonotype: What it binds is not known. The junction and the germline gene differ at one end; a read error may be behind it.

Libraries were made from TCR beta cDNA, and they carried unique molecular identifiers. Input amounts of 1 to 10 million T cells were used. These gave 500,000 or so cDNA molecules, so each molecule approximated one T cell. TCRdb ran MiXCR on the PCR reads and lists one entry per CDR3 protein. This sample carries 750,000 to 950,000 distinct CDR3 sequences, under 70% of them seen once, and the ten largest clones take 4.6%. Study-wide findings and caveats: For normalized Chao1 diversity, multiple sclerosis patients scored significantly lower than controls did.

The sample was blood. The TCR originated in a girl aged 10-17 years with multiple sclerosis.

The CDR3 region has the DNA TGCGCCAACAGCTTGGATCGGGGACCCAACTATGGCTACACCTTC. Protein product: CANSLDRGPNYGYTF. The chain uses TRBV5-1 and TRBJ1-2; tentative D call: TRBD1 (5 bases). This CDR3 comprises 15 residues. Germline loops: CDR1 SGHRS, CDR2 YFSETQ.